A selection of T cell receptor beta chains follows, all from one sample in a study of beta chain features in type 1 diabetes. Repertoires were generated with immunoSEQ multiplex PCR, while TCRdb's copy carries only in-frame clones and drops some. The sample consists of fewer than 350,000 clones, around 20% of them appearing once. The specimen sequenced was naive CD4+ T cells from blood. These TCRs come from a woman aged 18-29 years in good health. Both conserved end residues are part of each CDR3. D genes are given only for firm matches. Only part of the rows carry a size: once, few, many, or a class if the clone is expanded.

j_gene: TRBJ2-1
d_gene: NA
abundance: NA
len: 17
v_gene: TRBV9
CDR3aa: CASSVAPRGGAYNEQFF
CDR3nt: TGTGCCAGCAGCGTAGCCCCTCGAGGGGGGGCCTACAATGAGCAGTTCTTC

j_gene: TRBJ2-3
d_gene: NA
abundance: few
len: 16
v_gene: TRBV7-8
CDR3aa: CASSARQDPSTDTQYF
CDR3nt: TGTGCCAGCAGCGCCCGACAGGACCCTTCCACAGATACGCAGTATTTT

j_gene: TRBJ1-2
d_gene: NA
abundance: few
len: 12
v_gene: TRBV29-1
CDR3aa: CSVGETGRGYTF
CDR3nt: TGCAGCGTTGGCGAGACAGGACGCGGCTACACCTTC

j_gene: TRBJ1-3
d_gene: NA
abundance: few
len: 17
v_gene: TRBV5-1
CDR3aa: CASSTRQAGGSGNTIYF
CDR3nt: TGCGCCAGCAGCACTAGACAGGCTGGTGGGTCTGGAAACACCATATATTTT

j_gene: TRBJ2-7
d_gene: TRBD2
abundance: NA
len: 15
v_gene: TRBV13
CDR3aa: CASSFSGGATYEQYF
CDR3nt: TGTGCCAGCAGTTTCAGCGGGGGGGCTACCTACGAGCAGTACTTC

j_gene: TRBJ2-3
d_gene: NA
abundance: few
len: 14
v_gene: TRBV6-6
CDR3aa: CASSTSQNTDTQYF
CDR3nt: TGTGCCAGCAGTACTTCACAGAACACAGATACGCAGTATTTT

j_gene: TRBJ2-2
d_gene: NA
abundance: NA
len: 14
v_gene: TRBV7-9
CDR3aa: CASSLTGNTGELFF
CDR3nt: TGTGCCAGCAGCTTAACAGGGAACACCGGGGAGCTGTTTTTT

j_gene: TRBJ2-7
d_gene: NA
abundance: NA
len: 13
v_gene: TRBV27
CDR3aa: CASSLQGSYEQYF
CDR3nt: TGTGCCAGCAGTCTACAGGGCTCCTACGAGCAGTACTTC

j_gene: TRBJ2-7
d_gene: NA
abundance: NA
len: 11
v_gene: TRBV5-1
CDR3aa: CASSLSGEQYF
CDR3nt: TGCGCCAGCAGCCTCAGCGGCGAGCAGTACTTC

j_gene: TRBJ2-2
d_gene: NA
abundance: few
len: 16
v_gene: TRBV19
CDR3aa: CASSRVTGPSGGELFF
CDR3nt: TGTGCCAGTAGCCGTGTAACAGGGCCGTCGGGCGGGGAGCTGTTTTTT

j_gene: TRBJ2-5
d_gene: NA
abundance: NA
len: 15
v_gene: TRBV4-2
CDR3aa: CASSQDGWRKETQYF
CDR3nt: TGTGCCAGCAGCCAAGATGGATGGAGAAAAGAGACCCAGTACTTC

j_gene: TRBJ2-3
d_gene: TRBD1
abundance: NA
len: 15
v_gene: TRBV5-1
CDR3aa: CASSYGQDGADTQYF
CDR3nt: TGCGCCAGCAGCTATGGACAGGATGGGGCAGATACGCAGTATTTT

j_gene: TRBJ1-5
d_gene: TRBD1
abundance: NA
len: 16
v_gene: TRBV6-5
CDR3aa: CASSSSGQGNNQPQHF
CDR3nt: TGTGCCAGCAGTTCCTCGGGACAGGGCAACAATCAGCCCCAGCATTTT

j_gene: TRBJ2-7
d_gene: TRBD2
abundance: NA
len: 15
v_gene: TRBV7-2
CDR3aa: CASSTWTSGIYEQYF
CDR3nt: TGTGCCAGCAGCACGTGGACTAGCGGGATTTACGAGCAGTACTTC

j_gene: TRBJ1-1
d_gene: TRBD1
abundance: few
len: 11
v_gene: TRBV18
CDR3aa: CASSRDSEAFF
CDR3nt: TGTGCCAGCTCCCGGGACAGTGAAGCTTTCTTT

j_gene: TRBJ2-3
d_gene: TRBD2
abundance: NA
len: 15
v_gene: TRBV7-9
CDR3aa: CASSLTSGVTDTQYF
CDR3nt: TGTGCCAGCAGCCTCACTAGCGGGGTCACAGATACGCAGTATTTT

j_gene: TRBJ2-7
d_gene: TRBD2
abundance: few
len: 15
v_gene: TRBV11-1
CDR3aa: CASSPSGRTAYEQYF
CDR3nt: TGTGCCAGCAGCCCTAGCGGGAGAACCGCCTACGAGCAGTACTTC

j_gene: TRBJ1-2
d_gene: TRBD1
abundance: NA
len: 13
v_gene: TRBV30
CDR3aa: CAWSGQGDYGYTF
CDR3nt: TGTGCCTGGAGCGGACAGGGGGACTATGGCTACACCTTC

j_gene: TRBJ1-5
d_gene: NA
abundance: NA
len: 16
v_gene: TRBV4-1
CDR3aa: CASSLDIGRYNQPQHF
CDR3nt: TGCGCCAGCAGCCTCGACATTGGGCGCTACAATCAGCCCCAGCATTTT

j_gene: TRBJ1-2
d_gene: TRBD1
abundance: NA
len: 14
v_gene: TRBV6-5
CDR3aa: CASSYTRGDYGYTF
CDR3nt: TGTGCCAGCAGTTACACCAGGGGGGACTATGGCTACACCTTC

j_gene: TRBJ1-2
d_gene: TRBD1
abundance: few
len: 13
v_gene: TRBV5-1
CDR3aa: CASSVGQGGGYTF
CDR3nt: TGCGCCAGCAGCGTGGGACAGGGAGGTGGCTACACCTTC

j_gene: TRBJ2-1
d_gene: TRBD1
abundance: few
len: 15
v_gene: TRBV14
CDR3aa: CASSPQPGQGHEQFF
CDR3nt: TGTGCCAGCAGCCCGCAACCGGGACAGGGGCATGAGCAGTTCTTC

j_gene: TRBJ1-2
d_gene: NA
abundance: NA
len: 14
v_gene: TRBV19
CDR3aa: CASSIRGGIYGYTF
CDR3nt: TGTGCCAGTAGTATTCGAGGAGGGATCTATGGCTACACCTTC

j_gene: TRBJ1-4
d_gene: NA
abundance: NA
len: 16
v_gene: TRBV4-3
CDR3aa: CASSQFTRGPNEKLFF
CDR3nt: TGCGCCAGCAGCCAGTTTACCAGAGGGCCCAATGAAAAACTGTTTTTT

j_gene: TRBJ2-2
d_gene: NA
abundance: few
len: 14
v_gene: TRBV6-5
CDR3aa: CASRGGTFTGELFF
CDR3nt: TGTGCCAGCCGCGGCGGGACGTTCACCGGGGAGCTGTTTTTT

j_gene: TRBJ2-1
d_gene: NA
abundance: once
len: 15
v_gene: TRBV5-4
CDR3aa: CASSPRSPGGHEQFF
CDR3nt: TGTGCCAGCAGCCCCAGGAGTCCTGGAGGCCATGAGCAGTTCTTC

j_gene: TRBJ2-7
d_gene: NA
abundance: NA
len: 14
v_gene: TRBV7-3
CDR3aa: CASSPTSGLYEQYF
CDR3nt: TGTGCCAGCAGCCCCACCTCTGGACTGTACGAGCAGTACTTC

j_gene: TRBJ1-2
d_gene: NA
abundance: few
len: 14
v_gene: TRBV5-1
CDR3aa: CATQPGHDTYGYTF
CDR3nt: TGCGCCACACAGCCGGGACACGATACCTATGGCTACACCTTC

j_gene: TRBJ2-3
d_gene: TRBD2
abundance: few
len: 14
v_gene: TRBV15
CDR3aa: CASGKGTSPDTQYF
CDR3nt: TGTGCCAGCGGAAAGGGGACTAGTCCCGATACGCAGTATTTT